This T cell receptor beta chain was profiled in a study of T cell repertoires in cytomegalovirus infection. The wider study: CMV infection plus the matching HLA type was flagged by public TCR beta signatures.

General study findings and limits: Summed frequency of shared TCR beta families picked out CMV carriers who also had the relevant HLA. It was HLA-C-restricted CMV-specific TCR beta clonotypes that dominated the response ex vivo.

TCRdb ran MiXCR on the reads and lists one entry per CDR3 protein. The table lists about 360,000 distinct CDR3 sequences, around 18% of them singletons, with roughly 8.7% in the top ten. Regarding this clonotype: Its target is not known.

The receptor was isolated from a human donor in good health (CMV status not recorded). Some clones in this sample may be carry-over from other donors' samples. Sequenced sample: PBMCs.

The CDR3: CASSLEGTGFFLQFF. CDR3 bases: TGCGCCAGCAGCTTGGAGGGGACAGGGTTTTTCTTGCAGTTCTTC. This chain joins TRBV5-1 and TRBJ2-1; 9 nucleotides match TRBD1. This CDR3 contains 15 residues. Germline V gene sequence: CDR1 SGHRS, CDR2 YFSETQ. V gave up 0 bases and J gave up 12 bases; unmatched junction bases: 10.